This T cell receptor (beta chain) was found in a study of beta chain features in type 1 diabetes. General observations from the study: Among all four CD4+ subsets, Type 1 diabetes patients had TCRB CDR3s that were moderately but significantly shorter.

CDR3 length equals 13 residues. The germline gives CDR1 SGHAT, CDR2 FQNNGV. With 5 bases removed from V and 3 bases from J, the gap between germline ends came to 10 bases. As to this clone: Its target is unknown.

Sequencing targeted expressed TCRB transcripts, as all isolated RNA had been reverse transcribed. Some clones are missing from TCRdb's copy, which holds only in-frame ones; the method was immunoSEQ multiplex PCR. The table shows hundreds of thousands of clones, with about an eighth occurring only once. Sequenced sample: naive CD4+ T cells from blood. This clonotype originated in a man younger than 30 with type 1 diabetes. The rearrangement joins TRBV11-2 to TRBJ1-2; D remains unclear. The CDR3 loop reads CASSQDLDYGYTF. Here the CDR3 DNA reads TGTGCCAGCAGCCAGGACCTGGACTATGGCTACACCTTC.